This TCR beta chain was identified in a study of cytomegalovirus exposure and HLA in healthy donors. The study, taken as a whole, reports: For most TCR sequences rarity was the rule, although some public TCRs occurred in many donors. With high specificity and sensitivity, the classifier reportedly diagnosed cytomegalovirus status.

From germline, CDR1 is SGHTA and CDR2 FQGTGA. V dropped 5 bases and J dropped 5; count of bases not matched to a gene: 10. The CDR3 is 17 amino acids. This clone has just a few counts. Its antigen is currently unknown. Unrecorded immune exposure was likely among donors, who were nominally healthy when sampled. PCR involved 60 Vbeta and 13 Jbeta primers. Sequenced by immunoSEQ multiplex PCR; TCRdb stores in-frame clones only, minus some. The table has under 130,000 clones, around 75% seen once. The sequence derives from a man younger than 40 in good health and CMV-seronegative. V and J are TRBV7-3 and TRBJ2-1, with 12 bases identical to TRBD2. The sequencing sample was made of PBMCs. CDR3 sequence reads: CASSPSGLAGRHNEQFF. DNA of the CDR3: TGTGCCAGCAGCCCCTCGGGACTAGCGGGCCGGCACAATGAGCAGTTCTTC.